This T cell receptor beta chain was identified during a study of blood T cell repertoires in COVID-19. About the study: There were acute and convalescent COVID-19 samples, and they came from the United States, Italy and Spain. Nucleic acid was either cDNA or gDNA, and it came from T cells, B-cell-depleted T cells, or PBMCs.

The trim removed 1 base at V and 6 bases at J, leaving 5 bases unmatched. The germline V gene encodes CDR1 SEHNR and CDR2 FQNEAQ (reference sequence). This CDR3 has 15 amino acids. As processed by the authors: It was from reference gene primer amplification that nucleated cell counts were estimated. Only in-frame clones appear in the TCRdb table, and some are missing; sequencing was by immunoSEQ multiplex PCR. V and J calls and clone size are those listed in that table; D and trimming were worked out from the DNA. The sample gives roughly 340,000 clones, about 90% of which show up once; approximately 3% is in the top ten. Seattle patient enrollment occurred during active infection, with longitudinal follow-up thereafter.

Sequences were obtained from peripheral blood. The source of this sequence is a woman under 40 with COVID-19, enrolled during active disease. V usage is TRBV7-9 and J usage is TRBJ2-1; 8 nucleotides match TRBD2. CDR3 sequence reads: CASSLVPGGLNEQFF. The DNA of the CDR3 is TGTGCCAGCAGCTTAGTCCCGGGGGGGCTCAATGAGCAGTTCTTC. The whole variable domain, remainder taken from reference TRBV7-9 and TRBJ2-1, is DTGVSQNPRHKITKRGQNVTFRCDPISEHNRLYWYRQTLGQGPEFLTYFQNEAQLEKSRLLSDRFSAERPKGSFSTLEIQRTEQGDSAMYLCASSLVPGGLNEQFFGPGTRLTVL.